This T cell receptor (beta chain) was obtained from a study of shared T cell receptors in the human thymus. Profiled with immunoSEQ multiplex PCR; TCRdb holds only in-frame clones, not every one. The data hold hundreds of thousands of clones, with approximately 87% observed a single time. V gave up 4 bases and J gave up 5 bases, with 14 bases separating them. CDR3 length equals 14 residues. Germline loops: CDR1 SGHRS, CDR2 YFSETQ. The same data also went into a second study, on human thymus T cells. That work adds: Repertoires sampled from thymus and blood appeared biased in V and J gene usage.

This rearrangement joins TRBV5-1 to TRBJ2-3; D uncertain. The sample consisted of thymocytes. This TCR came from a boy under three years old with a congenital heart defect. The DNA for the CDR3 is TGCGCCAGCAGCGTTAGTTATTCCGGAGATACGCAGTATTTT. It specifies CASSVSYSGDTQYF.